The T cell receptor (beta chain) under discussion was sequenced for a study of graft-versus-host responses after intestinal transplantation. This table comes from immunoSEQ multiplex PCR, and its TCRdb copy is limited to in-frame clones, with some not included. The table lists about 98,000 clones, roughly 86% of them singletons. Germline lookup yields CDR1 SGHRS and CDR2 YFSETQ. V gave up 4 bases and J gave up 8 bases; unmatched junction bases: 16. This CDR3 has 17 amino acids. Sequenced material: PBMCs, taken 255 days after intestinal transplant. The sequence was collected from a human patient who received an intestinal transplant, so some T cells may come from the graft donor. The rearrangement uses TRBV5-1 and TRBJ1-2, with TRBD1 matching over 11 bases. The CDR3 sequence: CASSPRTGGARNEGYTF. The DNA of the CDR3 is TGCGCCAGCAGCCCTCGGACAGGGGGCGCGAGGAACGAGGGCTACACCTTC.